Detailed here is one TCR beta chain. Blood libraries mostly used 450 to 550 ng genomic DNA, six replicates each. Sequenced by immunoSEQ multiplex PCR; TCRdb stores in-frame clones only, minus some. The sample lists about 61,000 clones; 79% were seen once. The germline gives CDR1 MGHRA, CDR2 YSYEKL. The CDR3 length is 16 residues. V was pared by 4 bases and J by 5 bases, with 12 bases of the junction left unmatched. This record comes from a study of neoadjuvant anti-PD-1 for oral cavity cancer. The sequencing used PBMCs, collected before nivolumab (anti-PD-1) treatment. This sequence originates from a person between 35 and 79 years old with oral cavity squamous cell carcinoma. V is TRBV4-1 and J is TRBJ2-5; 8 bases are shared with TRBD2. In DNA form, the CDR3 reads TGCGCCAGCAGCCCGAGCGGGGGCTTGGGGAGCGAGACCCAGTACTTC. Translating gives CASSPSGGLGSETQYF.